This T cell receptor beta chain stems from a study of shared clonotypes between healthy human individuals. This clone was counted a single time. This CDR3 is also generated by other DNA sequences in the sample. This CDR3 comprises 13 residues. The V gene lost 2 bases and the J gene lost 2 bases, with 5 bases spanning the gap. Germline values: CDR1 SGHTA, CDR2 FQGTGA. Terminally differentiated effector memory CD45RA+ cells were left out of the naive CD8 fraction, which was CD45RO-negative and positively selected for CCR7. The donors were all Caucasian adults (living in Nashville, Tennessee). In the sorted-subset replicate PCRs, around 220 ng DNA, 25,000 to 30,000 T cell genomes, was used. Clones were read by immunoSEQ multiplex PCR, and TCRdb kept only the in-frame ones, dropping some. The sample carries more than 2 million clones, over 85% recorded once.

What was sequenced was naive CD8+ T cells sorted from blood. The sequence was collected from a man aged 18 to 30 in good health. The V and J genes are TRBV7-3 and TRBJ2-3; the D is unclear. This CDR3 reads CASSLLPTDTQYF. CDR3 nucleotides: TGTGCCAGCAGCTTACTGCCCACAGATACGCAGTATTTT.